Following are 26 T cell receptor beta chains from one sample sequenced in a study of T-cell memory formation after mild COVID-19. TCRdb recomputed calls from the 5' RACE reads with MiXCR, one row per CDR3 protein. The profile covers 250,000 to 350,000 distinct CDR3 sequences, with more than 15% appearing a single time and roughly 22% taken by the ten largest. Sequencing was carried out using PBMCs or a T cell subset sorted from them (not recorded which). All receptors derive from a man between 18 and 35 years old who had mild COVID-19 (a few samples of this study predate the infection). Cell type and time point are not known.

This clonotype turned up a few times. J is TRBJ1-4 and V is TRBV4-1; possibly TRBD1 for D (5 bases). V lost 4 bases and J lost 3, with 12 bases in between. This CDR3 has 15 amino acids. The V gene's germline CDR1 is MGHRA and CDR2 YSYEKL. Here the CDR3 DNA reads TGCGCCAGCAGCCCCAAATGGGGGGCTAATGAAAAACTGTTTTTT. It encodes CASSPKWGANEKLFF.

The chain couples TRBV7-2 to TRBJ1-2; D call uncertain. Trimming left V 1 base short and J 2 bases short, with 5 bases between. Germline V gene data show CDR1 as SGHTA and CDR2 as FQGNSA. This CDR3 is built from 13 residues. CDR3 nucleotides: TGTGCCAGCAGCTTAGTAGAGAACTATGGCTACACCTTC. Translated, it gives CASSLVENYGYTF. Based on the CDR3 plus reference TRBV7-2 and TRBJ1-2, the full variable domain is GAGVSQSPSNKVTEKGKDVELRCDPISGHTALYWYRQSLGQGLEFLIYFQGNSAPDKSGLPSDRFSAERTGGSVSTLTIQRTQQEDSAVYLCASSLVENYGYTFGSGTRLTVV.

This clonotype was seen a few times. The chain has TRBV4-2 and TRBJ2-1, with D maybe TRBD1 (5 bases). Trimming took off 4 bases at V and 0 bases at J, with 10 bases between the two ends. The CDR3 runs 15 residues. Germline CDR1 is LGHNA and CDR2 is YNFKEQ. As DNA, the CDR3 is TGTGCCAGCAGCCCTTCAGACAGCTCCTACAATGAGCAGTTCTTC. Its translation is CASSPSDSSYNEQFF.

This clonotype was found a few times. The CDR3 DNA follows: TGTGCCAGCTCACCGCCGCCACGAGAGACCCAGTACTTC. As protein: CASSPPPRETQYF. This chain joins TRBV18 and TRBJ2-5, with D unresolved. Germline V CDR1 and CDR2: KGHSH, LQKENI. Trimming stripped 3 bases from V and 4 bases from J, with 9 bases between. The CDR3 loop spans 13 amino acids.

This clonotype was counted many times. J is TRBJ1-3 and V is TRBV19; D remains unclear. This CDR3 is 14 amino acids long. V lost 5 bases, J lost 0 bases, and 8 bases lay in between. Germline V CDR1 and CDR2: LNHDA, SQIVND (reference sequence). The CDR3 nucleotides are TGTGCCAGTAGTGTGACCCGCTCTGGAAACACCATATATTTT. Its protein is CASSVTRSGNTIYF.

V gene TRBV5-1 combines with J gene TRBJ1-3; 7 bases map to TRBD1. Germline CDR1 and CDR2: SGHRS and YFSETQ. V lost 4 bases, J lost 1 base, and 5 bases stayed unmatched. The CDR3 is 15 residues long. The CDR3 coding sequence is TGCGCCAGCAGCCCGGCAGGGGGGTCTGGAAACACCATATATTTT. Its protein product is CASSPAGGSGNTIYF.

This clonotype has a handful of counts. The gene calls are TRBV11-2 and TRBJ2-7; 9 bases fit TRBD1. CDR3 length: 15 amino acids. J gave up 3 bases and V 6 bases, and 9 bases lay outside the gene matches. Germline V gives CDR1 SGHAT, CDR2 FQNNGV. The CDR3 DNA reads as TGTGCCAGCAGACCGCCGGGACAGGGTCTCTACGAGCAGTACTTC. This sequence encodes CASRPPGQGLYEQYF. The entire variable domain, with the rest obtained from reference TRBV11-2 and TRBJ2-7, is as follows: EAGVAQSPRYKIIEKRQSVAFWCNPISGHATLYWYQQILGQGPKLLIQFQNNGVVDDSQLPKDRFSAERLKGVDSTLKIQPAKLEDSAVYLCASRPPGQGLYEQYFGPGTRLTVT.

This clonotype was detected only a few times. In DNA, the CDR3 is TGTGCCAGCAGTGGGCAGGGCCGCAATCAGCCCCAGCATTTT. Residues: CASSGQGRNQPQHF. This rearrangement joins TRBV6-6 to TRBJ1-5; D might be TRBD1 (5 bases). CDR3 length equals 14 residues. V lost 5 bases, J lost 2 bases, and 10 bases lay in between. Germline CDR1 is MNHNY and CDR2 is SVGAGI (reference sequence).

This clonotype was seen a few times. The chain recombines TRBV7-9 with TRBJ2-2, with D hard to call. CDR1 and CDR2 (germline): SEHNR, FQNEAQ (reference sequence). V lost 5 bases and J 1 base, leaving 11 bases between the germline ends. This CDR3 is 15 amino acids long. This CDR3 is CASSLLGRNTGELFF. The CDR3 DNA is TGTGCCAGCAGCCTTCTCGGAAGGAACACCGGGGAGCTGTTTTTT. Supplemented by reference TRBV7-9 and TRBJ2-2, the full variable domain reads DTGVSQNPRHKITKRGQNVTFRCDPISEHNRLYWYRQTLGQGPEFLTYFQNEAQLEKSRLLSDRFSAERPKGSFSTLEIQRTEQGDSAMYLCASSLLGRNTGELFFGEGSRLTVL.

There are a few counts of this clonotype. DNA of the CDR3: TGTGCCAGCAGCTTGGAATGGACTGAAGCTTTCTTT. It is translated as CASSLEWTEAFF. The V gene is TRBV5-5, the J gene TRBJ1-1; D ambiguous. CDR1 and CDR2 (germline): SGHKS, YYEKEE (reference sequence). This CDR3 has 12 amino acids. V was cut by 0 bases and J by 5 bases, with 5 bases left in between. The variable domain in full, with the rest retrieved from reference TRBV5-5 and TRBJ1-1, is DAGVTQSPTHLIKTRGQQVTLRCSPISGHKSVSWYQQVLGQGPQFIFQYYEKEERGRGNFPDRFSARQFPNYSSELNVNALLLGDSALYLCASSLEWTEAFFGQGTRLTVV.

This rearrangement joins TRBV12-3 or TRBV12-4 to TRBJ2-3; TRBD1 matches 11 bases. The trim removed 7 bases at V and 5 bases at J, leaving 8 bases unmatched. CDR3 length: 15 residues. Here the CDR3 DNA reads TGTGCCAGCACCTCTCCGGGACAGGGGGAAGATACGCAGTATTTT. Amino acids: CASTSPGQGEDTQYF.

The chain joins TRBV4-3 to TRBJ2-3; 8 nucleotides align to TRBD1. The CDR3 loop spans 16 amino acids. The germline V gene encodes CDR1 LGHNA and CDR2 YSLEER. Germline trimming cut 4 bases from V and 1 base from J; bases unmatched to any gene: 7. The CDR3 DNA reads TGCGCCAGCAGCCGAGAGATGACAGGGGGCACAGATACGCAGTATTTT. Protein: CASSREMTGGTDTQYF.

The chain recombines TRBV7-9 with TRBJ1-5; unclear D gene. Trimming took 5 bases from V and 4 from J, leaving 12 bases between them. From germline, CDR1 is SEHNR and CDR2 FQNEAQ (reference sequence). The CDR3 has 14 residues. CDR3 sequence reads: CASSPEGTNQPQHF. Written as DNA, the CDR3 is TGTGCCAGCAGCCCGGAGGGCACGAATCAGCCCCAGCATTTT. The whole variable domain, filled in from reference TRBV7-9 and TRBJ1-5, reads DTGVSQNPRHKITKRGQNVTFRCDPISEHNRLYWYRQTLGQGPEFLTYFQNEAQLEKSRLLSDRFSAERPKGSFSTLEIQRTEQGDSAMYLCASSPEGTNQPQHFGDGTRLSIL.

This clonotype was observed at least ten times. CDR3 protein: CASSLSGQGRQYV. For the CDR3, the DNA is TGTGCCAGCAGCTTATCGGGACAGGGACGGCAGTACGTC. This chain uses TRBV7-9 with TRBJ2-7; 9 bases match TRBD1. V lost 2 bases to trimming and J lost 9 bases; unmatched junction nucleotides: 5. The CDR3 contains 13 residues. Per germline, CDR1 SEHNR and CDR2 FQNEAQ (reference sequence).

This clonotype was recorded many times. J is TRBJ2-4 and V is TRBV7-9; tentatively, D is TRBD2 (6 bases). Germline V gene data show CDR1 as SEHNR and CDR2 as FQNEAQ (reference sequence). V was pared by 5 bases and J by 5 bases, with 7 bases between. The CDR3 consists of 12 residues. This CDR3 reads CASSPGENIQYF. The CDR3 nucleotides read TGTGCCAGCAGCCCGGGGGAAAACATTCAGTACTTC. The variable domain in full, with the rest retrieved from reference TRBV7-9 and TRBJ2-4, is DTGVSQNPRHKITKRGQNVTFRCDPISEHNRLYWYRQTLGQGPEFLTYFQNEAQLEKSRLLSDRFSAERPKGSFSTLEIQRTEQGDSAMYLCASSPGENIQYFGAGTRLSVL.

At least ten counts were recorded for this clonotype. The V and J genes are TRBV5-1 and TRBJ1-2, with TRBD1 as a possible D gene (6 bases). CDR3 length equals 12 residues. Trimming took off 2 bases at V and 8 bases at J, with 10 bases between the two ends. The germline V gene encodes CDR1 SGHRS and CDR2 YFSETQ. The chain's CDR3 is CASSFDRRGYTF. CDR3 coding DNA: TGCGCCAGCAGCTTCGACAGGCGGGGCTACACCTTC.

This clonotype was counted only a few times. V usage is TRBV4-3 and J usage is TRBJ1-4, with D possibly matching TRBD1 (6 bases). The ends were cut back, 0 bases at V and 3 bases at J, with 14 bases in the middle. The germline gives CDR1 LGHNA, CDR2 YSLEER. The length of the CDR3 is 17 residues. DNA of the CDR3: TGCGCCAGCAGCCAAGATGAGGCGTACAGGGCTAATGAAAAACTGTTTTTT. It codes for CASSQDEAYRANEKLFF.

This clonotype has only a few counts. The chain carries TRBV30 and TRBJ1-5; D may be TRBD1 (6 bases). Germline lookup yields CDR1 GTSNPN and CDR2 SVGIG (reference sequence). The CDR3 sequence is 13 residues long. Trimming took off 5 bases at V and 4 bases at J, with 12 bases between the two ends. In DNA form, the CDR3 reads TGTGCCTGGGAGCCTGGGACAAATCAGCCCCAGCATTTT. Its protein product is CAWEPGTNQPQHF.

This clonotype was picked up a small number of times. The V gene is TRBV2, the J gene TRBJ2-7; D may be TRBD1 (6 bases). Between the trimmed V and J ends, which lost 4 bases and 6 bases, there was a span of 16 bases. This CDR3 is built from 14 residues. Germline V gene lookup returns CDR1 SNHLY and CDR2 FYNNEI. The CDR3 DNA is TGTGCCAGCAGTGTAATGGCAGGGGCGGGCGAGCAGTACTTC. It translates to CASSVMAGAGEQYF.

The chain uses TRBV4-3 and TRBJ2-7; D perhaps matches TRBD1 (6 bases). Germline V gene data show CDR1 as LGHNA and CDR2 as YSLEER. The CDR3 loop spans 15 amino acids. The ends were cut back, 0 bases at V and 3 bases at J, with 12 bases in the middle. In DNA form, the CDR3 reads TGCGCCAGCAGCCAAGAAGGTGAGGGGGTCTACGAGCAGTACTTC. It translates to CASSQEGEGVYEQYF.

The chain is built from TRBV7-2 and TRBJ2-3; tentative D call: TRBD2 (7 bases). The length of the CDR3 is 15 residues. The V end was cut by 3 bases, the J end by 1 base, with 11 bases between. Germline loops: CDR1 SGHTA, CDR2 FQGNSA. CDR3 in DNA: TGTGCCAGCAGCTTCGGGGGGCCTGGCACAGATACGCAGTATTTT. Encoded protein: CASSFGGPGTDTQYF. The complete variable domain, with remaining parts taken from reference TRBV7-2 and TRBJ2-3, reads GAGVSQSPSNKVTEKGKDVELRCDPISGHTALYWYRQSLGQGLEFLIYFQGNSAPDKSGLPSDRFSAERTGGSVSTLTIQRTQQEDSAVYLCASSFGGPGTDTQYFGPGTRLTVL.

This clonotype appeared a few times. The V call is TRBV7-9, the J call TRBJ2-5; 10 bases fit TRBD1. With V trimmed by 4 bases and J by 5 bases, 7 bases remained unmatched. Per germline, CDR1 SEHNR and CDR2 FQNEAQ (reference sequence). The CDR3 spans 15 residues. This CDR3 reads CASSSGDRGLETQYF. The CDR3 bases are TGTGCCAGCAGCTCGGGGGACAGGGGCTTGGAGACCCAGTACTTC. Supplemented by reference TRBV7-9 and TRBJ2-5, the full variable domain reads DTGVSQNPRHKITKRGQNVTFRCDPISEHNRLYWYRQTLGQGPEFLTYFQNEAQLEKSRLLSDRFSAERPKGSFSTLEIQRTEQGDSAMYLCASSSGDRGLETQYFGPGTRLLVL.

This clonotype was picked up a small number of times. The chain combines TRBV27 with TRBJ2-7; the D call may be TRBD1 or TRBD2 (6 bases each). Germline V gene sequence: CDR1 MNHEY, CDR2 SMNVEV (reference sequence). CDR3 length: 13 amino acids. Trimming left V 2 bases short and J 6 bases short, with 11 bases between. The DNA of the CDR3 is TGTGCCAGCAGTTTAAGTCGGGGGCTCGAGCAGTACGTC. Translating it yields CASSLSRGLEQYV.

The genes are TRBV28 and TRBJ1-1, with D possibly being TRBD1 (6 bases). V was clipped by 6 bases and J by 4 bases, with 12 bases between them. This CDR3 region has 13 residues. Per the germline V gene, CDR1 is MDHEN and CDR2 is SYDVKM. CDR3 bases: TGTGCCAGCAGACAGGGCTGGGGCACTGAAGCTTTCTTT. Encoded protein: CASRQGWGTEAFF.

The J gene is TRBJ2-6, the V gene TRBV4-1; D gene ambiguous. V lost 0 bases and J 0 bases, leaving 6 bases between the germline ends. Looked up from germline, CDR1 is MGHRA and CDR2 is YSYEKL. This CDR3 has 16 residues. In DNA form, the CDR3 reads TGCGCCAGCAGCCAAGACTTCAGCTCTGGGGCCAACGTCCTGACTTTC. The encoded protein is CASSQDFSSGANVLTF.

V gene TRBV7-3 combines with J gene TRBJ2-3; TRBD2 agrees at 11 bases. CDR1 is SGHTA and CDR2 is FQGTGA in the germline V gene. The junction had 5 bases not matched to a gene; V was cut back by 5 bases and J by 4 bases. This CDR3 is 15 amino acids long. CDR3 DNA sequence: TGTGCCAGCAGCACCCGTAGCGGGGGGGCAGATACGCAGTATTTT. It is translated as CASSTRSGGADTQYF.